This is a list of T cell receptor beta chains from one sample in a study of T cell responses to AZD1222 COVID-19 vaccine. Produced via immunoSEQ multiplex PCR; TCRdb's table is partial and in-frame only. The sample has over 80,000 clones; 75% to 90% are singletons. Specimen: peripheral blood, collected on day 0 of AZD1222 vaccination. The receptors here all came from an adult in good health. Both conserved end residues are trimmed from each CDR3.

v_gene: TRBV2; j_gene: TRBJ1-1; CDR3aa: ASTFDRANTEAF
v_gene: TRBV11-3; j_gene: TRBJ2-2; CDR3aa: ASSQDSNTGELF
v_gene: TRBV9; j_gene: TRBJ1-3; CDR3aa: ASSVADSSGNTIY
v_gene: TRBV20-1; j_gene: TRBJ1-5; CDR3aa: SARDSGSQH
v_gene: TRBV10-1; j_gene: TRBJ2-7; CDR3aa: ASSSRVVLYEQY
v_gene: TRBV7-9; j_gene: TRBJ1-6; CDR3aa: ASSPGLGSSYNSPLH
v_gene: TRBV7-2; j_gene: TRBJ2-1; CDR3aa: ASTIGSYNEQF
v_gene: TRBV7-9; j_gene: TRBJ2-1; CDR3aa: ASSLLAGAYNEQF
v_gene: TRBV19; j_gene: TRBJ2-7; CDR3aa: ASSTSLASYEQY
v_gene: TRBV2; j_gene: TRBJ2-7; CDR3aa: ASRFQGGPSYEQY
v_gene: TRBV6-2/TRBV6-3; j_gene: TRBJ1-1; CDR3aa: ASSLGRNTEAF
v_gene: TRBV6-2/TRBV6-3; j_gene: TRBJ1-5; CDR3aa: ASSHSGQPQH